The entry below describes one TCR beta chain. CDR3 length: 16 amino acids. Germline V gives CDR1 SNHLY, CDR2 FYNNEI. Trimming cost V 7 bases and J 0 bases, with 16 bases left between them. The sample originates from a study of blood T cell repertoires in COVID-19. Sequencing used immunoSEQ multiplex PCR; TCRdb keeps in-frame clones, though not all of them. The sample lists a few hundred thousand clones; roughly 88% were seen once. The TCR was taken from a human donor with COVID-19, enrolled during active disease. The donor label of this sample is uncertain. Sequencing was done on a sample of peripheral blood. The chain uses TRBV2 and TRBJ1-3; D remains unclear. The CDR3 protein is CASTMDGWSSGNTIYF. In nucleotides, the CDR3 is TGTGCCAGCACCATGGATGGCTGGAGCTCTGGAAACACCATATATTTT.